This note documents a single T cell receptor beta chain sequence. The data derive from a study of blood T cell repertoires in COVID-19. About the research overall: Acute-phase and convalescent COVID-19 samples originated in the United States, Italy and Spain.

The CDR3 consists of 16 residues. The germline V gene has CDR1 KGHSH and CDR2 LQKENI. V shed 6 bases, J shed 1 base, and the junction held 7 bases outside the gene matches. Method: immunoSEQ multiplex PCR; TCRdb's copy keeps in-frame clones and lacks some. The data show hundreds of thousands of clones, more than 75% seen once. Sequencing was done on a sample of peripheral blood. This chain uses TRBV18 with TRBJ2-2, with 8 positions matching TRBD1. The TCR sequence derives from a man aged 45-60 years with acute or convalescent COVID-19. The CDR3 here is CASSSYRGKNTGELFF. In DNA, the CDR3 is TGTGCCAGCTCGTCCTACAGGGGGAAGAACACCGGGGAGCTGTTTTTT. Complete variable domain (other parts from reference TRBV18 and TRBJ2-2): NAGVMQNPRHLVRRRGQEARLRCSPMKGHSHVYWYRQLPEEGLKFMVYLQKENIIDESGMPKERFSAEFPKEGPSILRIQQVVRGDSAAYFCASSSYRGKNTGELFFGEGSRLTVL.